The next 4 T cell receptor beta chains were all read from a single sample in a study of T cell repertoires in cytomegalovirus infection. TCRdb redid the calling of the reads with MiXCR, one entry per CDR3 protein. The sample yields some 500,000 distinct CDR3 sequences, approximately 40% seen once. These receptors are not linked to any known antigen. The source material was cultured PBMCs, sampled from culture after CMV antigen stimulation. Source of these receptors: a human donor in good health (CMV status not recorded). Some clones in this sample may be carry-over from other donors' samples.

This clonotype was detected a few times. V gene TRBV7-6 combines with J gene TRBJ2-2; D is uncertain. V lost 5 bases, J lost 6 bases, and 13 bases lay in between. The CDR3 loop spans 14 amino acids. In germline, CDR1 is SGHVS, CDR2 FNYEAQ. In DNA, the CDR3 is TGTGCCAGCAGCCTGACCCAAAGTGCCGGGGAGCTGTTTTTT. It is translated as CASSLTQSAGELFF.

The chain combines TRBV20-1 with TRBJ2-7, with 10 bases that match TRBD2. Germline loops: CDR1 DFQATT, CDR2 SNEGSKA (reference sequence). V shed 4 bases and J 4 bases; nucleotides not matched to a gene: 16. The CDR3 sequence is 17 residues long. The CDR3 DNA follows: TGCAGTGCTATCTCTGCTTCTAGCGGGGGTGGTTGGTACGAGCAGTACTTC. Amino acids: CSAISASSGGGWYEQYF.

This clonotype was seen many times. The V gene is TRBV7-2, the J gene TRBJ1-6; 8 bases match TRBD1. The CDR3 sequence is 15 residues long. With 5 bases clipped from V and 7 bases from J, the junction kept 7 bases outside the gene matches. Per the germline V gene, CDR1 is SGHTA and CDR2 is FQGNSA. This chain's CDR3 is CASSTRTGSNSPLHF. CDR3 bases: TGTGCCAGCAGCACGCGGACAGGGAGCAATTCACCCCTCCACTTT.

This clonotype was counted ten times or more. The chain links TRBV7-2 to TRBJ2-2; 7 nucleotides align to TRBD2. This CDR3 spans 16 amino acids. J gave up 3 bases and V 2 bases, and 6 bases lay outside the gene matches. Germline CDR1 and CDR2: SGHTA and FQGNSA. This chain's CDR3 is CASSLFLAAYTGELFF. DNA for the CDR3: TGTGCCAGCAGCTTATTCCTAGCGGCCTACACCGGGGAGCTGTTTTTT.